A single T cell receptor beta chain is shown here with its context. The data originate from a study of blood T cell repertoires in COVID-19. At the level of the study: The United States, Italy and Spain supplied acute and convalescent COVID-19 samples. T cells, B-cell-depleted T cells, or PBMCs supplied cDNA or gDNA.

The V end was cut by 0 bases, the J end by 4 bases, with 14 bases between. The CDR3 spans 17 residues. The V gene's germline CDR1 is SGDLS and CDR2 YYNGEE. Authors' methods: Reference gene primer amplification gave estimated nucleated cell counts. TCRdb's table, derived via immunoSEQ multiplex PCR, lists solely in-frame clones and lacks some. Clone size and the V and J calls come from that table; the DNA yielded D and trimming. The sample shows 110,000 or so clones, approximately 84% of them seen only once. The chain couples TRBV9 to TRBJ2-6; a possible D gene is TRBD1 (6 bases). Source material: peripheral blood. This TCR derives from a man in his forties or fifties with acute or convalescent COVID-19. This CDR3 reads CASSVGTVRAGANVLTF. CDR3 sequence (DNA): TGTGCCAGCAGCGTAGGGACAGTGAGAGCCGGGGCCAACGTCCTGACTTTC.